These 5 T cell receptor beta chains share one sample of origin, sequenced in a study of post-analysis software for immune sequencing data (dated by TCRdb to about 2015). Library preparation employed PCR. The sample was run on an Illumina HiSeq 2500. To reduce PCR and sequencing biases, unique molecular identifiers were built into the TCR beta cDNA libraries. The public reads were reprocessed in TCRdb via fastp at Q25 and MiXCR, keeping in-frame beta chains. Each entry is one CDR3 protein sequence, shown with its most common DNA and genes. The sample data list more than 350,000 distinct CDR3 sequences, and roughly 40% of these were observed just once. The top ten constitute approximately 7.6% of the sample. On the study overall, not on this receptor specifically: Patients showed significantly higher frequencies than controls for about 5 TRBV segments, among them TRBV5-6, TRBV5-1 and TRBV20-1.

The antigens these receptors bind are not known. Source material: blood. These receptors were obtained from a girl aged 2 to 10 with multiple sclerosis.

The chain uses TRBV4-1 and TRBJ2-7; tentative D call: TRBD1 (5 bases). This CDR3 has 16 residues. Germline lookup yields CDR1 MGHRA and CDR2 YSYEKL. V lost 1 base, J lost 3 bases, and 16 bases lay in between. The CDR3 loop reads CASSQGYQGTYYEQYF. The CDR3 DNA is TGCGCCAGCAGCCAAGGGTATCAGGGTACCTACTACGAGCAGTACTTC.

This clonotype has only a few counts. The chain carries TRBV24-1 and TRBJ1-2; a possible D gene is TRBD1 (5 bases). Germline V gene sequence: CDR1 KGHDR, CDR2 SFDVKD. The CDR3 consists of 13 residues. Trimming left V 4 bases short and J 4 bases short, with 9 bases between. This chain's CDR3 is CATSEWGFYGYTF. CDR3 coding DNA: TGTGCCACCAGTGAATGGGGGTTCTATGGCTACACCTTC.

The gene calls are TRBV5-5 and TRBJ1-4, with TRBD1 matching 7 bases. The V and J ends lost 4 bases and 3 bases, in that order; junction bases with no gene match: 12. The germline V gene encodes CDR1 SGHKS and CDR2 YYEKEE (reference sequence). The CDR3 extends over 17 amino acids. Here the CDR3 reads CASSHRTGWWANEKLFF. CDR3 coding DNA: TGTGCCAGCAGCCATCGGACAGGCTGGTGGGCTAATGAAAAACTGTTTTTT.

This clonotype was counted between two and nine times. V and J are TRBV20-1 and TRBJ2-7; tentatively, D is TRBD2 (5 bases). CDR3 length equals 14 residues. Germline loops: CDR1 DFQATT, CDR2 SNEGSKA (reference sequence). V lost 6 bases, J lost 3 bases, and 18 bases lay in between. CDR3: CSAVRVPLHYEQYF. The CDR3 DNA follows: TGCAGTGCGGTGAGGGTTCCTCTACACTACGAGCAGTACTTC.

This chain connects TRBV11-2 to TRBJ2-7; D uncertain. Germline assignment: CDR1 SGHAT and CDR2 FQNNGV. Trimming shortened V by 5 bases and J by 2 bases, and 13 bases separated the two germline ends. The CDR3 has 14 amino acids. The CDR3, as DNA: TGTGCCAGCAGCAGTGCGCTTAAAGCCTACGAGCAGTACTTC. It encodes CASSSALKAYEQYF.